The clone carrying this T cell receptor (beta chain) was detected ten times or more. Antigen specificity is unknown. TCRdb ran MiXCR on the reads and lists one entry per CDR3 protein. The sample has almost 300,000 distinct CDR3 sequences, about 9.1% seen once. This sample is drawn from a study of T cell repertoires in cytomegalovirus infection. Study-level background: Public signatures in TCR beta pointed to CMV infection and matching HLA type. Study outcomes and limitations: What dominated the ex vivo response were HLA-C-restricted CMV-specific TCR beta clonotypes.

The CDR3 runs 15 residues. The germline V and J ends were trimmed by 6 bases and 7 bases, with 19 bases remaining between them. Sequencing used PBMCs. The chain employs TRBV12-3 or TRBV12-4 and TRBJ1-5, with a tentative D call TRBD1 (5 bases). This receptor was identified in a human donor in good health (CMV status not recorded). Some clones in this sample may be carry-over from other donors' samples. CDR3 region: CASSPEPWGAQPQHF. In nucleotides, the CDR3 is TGTGCCAGCAGCCCCGAGCCCTGGGGCGCCCAGCCCCAGCATTTT.